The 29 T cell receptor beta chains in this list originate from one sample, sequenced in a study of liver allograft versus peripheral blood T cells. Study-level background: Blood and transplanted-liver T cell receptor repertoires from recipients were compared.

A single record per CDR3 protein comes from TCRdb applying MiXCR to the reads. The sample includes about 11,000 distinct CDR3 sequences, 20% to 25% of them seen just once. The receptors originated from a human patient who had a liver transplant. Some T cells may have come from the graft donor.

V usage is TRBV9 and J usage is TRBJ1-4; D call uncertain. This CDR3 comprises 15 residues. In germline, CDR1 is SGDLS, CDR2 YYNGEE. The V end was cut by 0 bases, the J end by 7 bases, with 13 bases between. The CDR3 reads CASSVGPVSVEKLFF. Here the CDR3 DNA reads TGTGCCAGCAGCGTAGGTCCAGTGAGTGTTGAAAAACTGTTTTTT.

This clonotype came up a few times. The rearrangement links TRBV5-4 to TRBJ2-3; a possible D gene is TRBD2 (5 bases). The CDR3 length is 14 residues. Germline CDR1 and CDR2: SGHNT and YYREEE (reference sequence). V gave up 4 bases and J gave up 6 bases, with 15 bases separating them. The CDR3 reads CASSTRVMGDTQYF. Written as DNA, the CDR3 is TGTGCCAGCAGCACGCGGGTGATGGGGGATACGCAGTATTTT.

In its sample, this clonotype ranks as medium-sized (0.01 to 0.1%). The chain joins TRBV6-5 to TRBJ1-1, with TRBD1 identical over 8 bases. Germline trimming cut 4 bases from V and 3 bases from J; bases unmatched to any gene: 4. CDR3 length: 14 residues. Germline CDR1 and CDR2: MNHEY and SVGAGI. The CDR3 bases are TGTGCCAGCAGTTTGACAGGGGCGGACACTGAAGCTTTCTTT. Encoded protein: CASSLTGADTEAFF.

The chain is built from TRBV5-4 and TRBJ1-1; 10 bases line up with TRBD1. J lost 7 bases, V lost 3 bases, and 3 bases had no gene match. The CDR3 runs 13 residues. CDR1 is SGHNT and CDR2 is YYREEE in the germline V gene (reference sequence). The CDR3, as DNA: TGTGCCAGCAGCTGGGGACAGGGGAATGAAGCTTTCTTT. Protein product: CASSWGQGNEAFF.

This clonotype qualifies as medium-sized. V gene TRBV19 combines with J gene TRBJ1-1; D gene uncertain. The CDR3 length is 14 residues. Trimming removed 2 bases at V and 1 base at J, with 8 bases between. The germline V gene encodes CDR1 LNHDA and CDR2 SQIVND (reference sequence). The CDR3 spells CASSIYAGNTEAFF. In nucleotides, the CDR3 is TGTGCCAGTAGTATATATGCGGGGAACACTGAAGCTTTCTTT.

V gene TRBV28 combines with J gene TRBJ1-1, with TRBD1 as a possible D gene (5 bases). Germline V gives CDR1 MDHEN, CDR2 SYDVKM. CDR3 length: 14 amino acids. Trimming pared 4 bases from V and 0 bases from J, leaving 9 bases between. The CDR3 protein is CASSWGRVNTEAFF. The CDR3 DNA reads TGTGCCAGCAGTTGGGGCAGGGTGAACACTGAAGCTTTCTTT.

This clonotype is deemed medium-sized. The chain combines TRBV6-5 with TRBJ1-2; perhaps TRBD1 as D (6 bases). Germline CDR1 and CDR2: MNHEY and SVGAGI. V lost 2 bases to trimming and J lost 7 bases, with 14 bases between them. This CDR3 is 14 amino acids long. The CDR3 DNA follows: TGTGCCAGCAGTTACACTACAGGGTTCACTGGCTACACCTTC. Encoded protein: CASSYTTGFTGYTF.

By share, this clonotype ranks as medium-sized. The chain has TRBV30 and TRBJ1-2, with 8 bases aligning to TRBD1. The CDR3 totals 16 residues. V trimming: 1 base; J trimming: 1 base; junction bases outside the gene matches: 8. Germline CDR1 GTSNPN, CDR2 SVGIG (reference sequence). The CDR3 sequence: CAWSARDRTFNYGYTF. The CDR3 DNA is TGTGCCTGGAGTGCCCGGGACAGGACTTTTAACTATGGCTACACCTTC.

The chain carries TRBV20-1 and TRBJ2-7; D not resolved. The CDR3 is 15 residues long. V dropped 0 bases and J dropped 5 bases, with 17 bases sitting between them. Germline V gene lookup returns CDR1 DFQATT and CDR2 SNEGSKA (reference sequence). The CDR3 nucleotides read TGCAGTGCTAGAGATCTCCAGGATCGTGACGACGAGCAGTACTTC. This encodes CSARDLQDRDDEQYF.

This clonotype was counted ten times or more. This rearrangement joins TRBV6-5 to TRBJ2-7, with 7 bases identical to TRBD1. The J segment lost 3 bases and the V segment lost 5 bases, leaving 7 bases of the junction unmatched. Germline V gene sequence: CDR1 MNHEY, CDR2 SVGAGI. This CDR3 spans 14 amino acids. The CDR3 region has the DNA TGTGCCAGCAGTCTACGACAGGGAATCTACGAGCAGTACTTC. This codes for CASSLRQGIYEQYF.

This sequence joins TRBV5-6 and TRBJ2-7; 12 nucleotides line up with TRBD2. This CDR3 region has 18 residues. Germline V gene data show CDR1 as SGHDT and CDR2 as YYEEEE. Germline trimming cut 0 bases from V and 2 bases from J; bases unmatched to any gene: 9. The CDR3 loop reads CASSLATFRLAGAYEQYF. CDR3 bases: TGTGCCAGCAGCTTGGCTACATTTAGACTAGCGGGAGCCTACGAGCAGTACTTC.

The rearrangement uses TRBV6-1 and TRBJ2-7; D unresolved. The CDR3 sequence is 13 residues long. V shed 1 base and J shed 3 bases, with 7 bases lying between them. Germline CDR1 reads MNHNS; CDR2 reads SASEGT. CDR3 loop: CASSEEVNYEQYF. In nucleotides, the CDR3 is TGTGCCAGCAGTGAAGAGGTGAACTACGAGCAGTACTTC.

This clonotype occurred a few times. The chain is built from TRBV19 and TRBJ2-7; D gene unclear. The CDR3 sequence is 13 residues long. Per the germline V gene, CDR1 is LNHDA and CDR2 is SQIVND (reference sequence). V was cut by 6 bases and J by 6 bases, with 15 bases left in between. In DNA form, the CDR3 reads TGTGCCAGTAGCTTGGTGAACGGTTTCGAGCAGTACTTC. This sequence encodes CASSLVNGFEQYF.

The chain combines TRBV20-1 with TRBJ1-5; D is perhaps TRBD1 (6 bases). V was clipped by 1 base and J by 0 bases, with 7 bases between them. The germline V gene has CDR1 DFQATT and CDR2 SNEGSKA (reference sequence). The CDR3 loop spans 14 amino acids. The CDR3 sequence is CSARGGGSNQPQHF. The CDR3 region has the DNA TGCAGTGCTAGAGGAGGGGGTAGCAATCAGCCCCAGCATTTT.

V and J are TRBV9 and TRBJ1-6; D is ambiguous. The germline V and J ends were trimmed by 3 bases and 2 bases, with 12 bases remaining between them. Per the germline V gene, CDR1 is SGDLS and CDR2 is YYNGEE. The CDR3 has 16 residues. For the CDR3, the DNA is TGTGCCAGCAGCGAAGGTGCTTCCACCTATAATTCACCCCTCCACTTT. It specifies CASSEGASTYNSPLHF.

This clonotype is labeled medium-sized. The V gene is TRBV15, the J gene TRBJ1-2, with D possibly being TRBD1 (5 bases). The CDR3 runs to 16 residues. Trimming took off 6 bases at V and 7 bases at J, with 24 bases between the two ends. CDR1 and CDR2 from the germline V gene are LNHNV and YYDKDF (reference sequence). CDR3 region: CATSRGGAGRGSGYTF. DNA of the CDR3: TGTGCCACCAGTCGGGGCGGAGCAGGGAGGGGTTCTGGCTACACCTTC.

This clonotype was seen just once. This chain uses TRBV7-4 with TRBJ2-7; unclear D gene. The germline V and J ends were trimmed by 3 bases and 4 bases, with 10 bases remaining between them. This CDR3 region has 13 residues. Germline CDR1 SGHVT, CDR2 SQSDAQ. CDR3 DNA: TGTGCCAGCAGCTTTCGAAGCCCTTACGAGCAGTACTTC. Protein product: CASSFRSPYEQYF. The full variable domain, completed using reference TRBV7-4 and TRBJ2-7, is GAGVSQSPRYKVAKRGRDVALRCDSISGHVTLYWYRQTLGQGSEVLTYSQSDAQRDKSGRPSGRFSAERPERSVSTLKIQRTEQGDSAVYLCASSFRSPYEQYFGPGTRLTVT.

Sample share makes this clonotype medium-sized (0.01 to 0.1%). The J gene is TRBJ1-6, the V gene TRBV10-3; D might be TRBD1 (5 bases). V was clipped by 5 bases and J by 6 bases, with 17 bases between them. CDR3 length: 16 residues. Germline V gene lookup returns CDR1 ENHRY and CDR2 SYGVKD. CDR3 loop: CAISPSGTALNSPLHF. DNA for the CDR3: TGTGCCATCAGTCCCTCCGGGACGGCACTTAATTCACCCCTCCACTTT.

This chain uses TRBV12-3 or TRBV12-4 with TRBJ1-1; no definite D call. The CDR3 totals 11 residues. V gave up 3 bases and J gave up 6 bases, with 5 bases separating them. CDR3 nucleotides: TGTGCCAGCAGTTTTTTCGCTGAAGCTTTCTTT. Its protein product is CASSFFAEAFF.

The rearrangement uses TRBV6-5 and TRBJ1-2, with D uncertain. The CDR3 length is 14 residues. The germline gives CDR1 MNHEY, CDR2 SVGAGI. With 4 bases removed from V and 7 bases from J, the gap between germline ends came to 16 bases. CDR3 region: CASSFPTSIAGYTF. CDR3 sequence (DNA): TGTGCCAGCAGTTTTCCAACTTCGATAGCTGGCTACACCTTC.

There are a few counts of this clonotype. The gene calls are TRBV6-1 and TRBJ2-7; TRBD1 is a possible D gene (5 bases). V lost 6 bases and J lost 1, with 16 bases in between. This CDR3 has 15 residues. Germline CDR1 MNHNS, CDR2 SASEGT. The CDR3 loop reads CASRDYRTLSYEQYF. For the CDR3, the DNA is TGTGCCAGCAGAGATTACCGGACATTGTCCTACGAGCAGTACTTC.

DNA for the CDR3: TGTGCCACCGATCGGGACAGGGGTAAGCAGTACTTC. It codes for CATDRDRGKQYF. This chain uses TRBV6-2 or TRBV6-3 with TRBJ2-7; the match to TRBD1 covers 10 bases. Germline CDR1 is MNHEY and CDR2 is SVGEGT. V lost 10 bases and J lost 8; bases outside the gene matches: 8. The CDR3 sequence is 12 residues long.

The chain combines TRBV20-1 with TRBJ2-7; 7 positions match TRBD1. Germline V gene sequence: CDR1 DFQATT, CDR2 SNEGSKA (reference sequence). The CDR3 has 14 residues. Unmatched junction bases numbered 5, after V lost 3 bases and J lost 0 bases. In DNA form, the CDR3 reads TGCAGTGCTAGGATAGGGGGCCGCTCCTACGAGCAGTACTTC. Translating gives CSARIGGRSYEQYF.

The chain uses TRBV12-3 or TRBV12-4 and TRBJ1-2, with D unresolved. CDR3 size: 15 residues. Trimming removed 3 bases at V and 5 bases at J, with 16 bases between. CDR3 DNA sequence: TGTGCCAGCAGTTTCCAAGGGTTGTACGCTTATGGCTACACCTTC. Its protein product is CASSFQGLYAYGYTF.

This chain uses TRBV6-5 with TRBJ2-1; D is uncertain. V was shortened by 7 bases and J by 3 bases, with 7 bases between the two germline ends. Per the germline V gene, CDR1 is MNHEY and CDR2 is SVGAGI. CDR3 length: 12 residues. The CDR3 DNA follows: TGTGCCAGCATGTCCGACTACAATGAGCAGTTCTTC. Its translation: CASMSDYNEQFF.

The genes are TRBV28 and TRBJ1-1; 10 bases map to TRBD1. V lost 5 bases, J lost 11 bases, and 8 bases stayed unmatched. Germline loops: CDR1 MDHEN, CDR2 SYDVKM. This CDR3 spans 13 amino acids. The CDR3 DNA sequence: TGTGCCAGCAGTACCTCCGGGACAGGGGAGGCTTTCTTT. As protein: CASSTSGTGEAFF.

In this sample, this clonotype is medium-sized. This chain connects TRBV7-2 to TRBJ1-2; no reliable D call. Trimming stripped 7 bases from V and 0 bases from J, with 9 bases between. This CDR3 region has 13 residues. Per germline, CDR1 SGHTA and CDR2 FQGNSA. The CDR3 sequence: CASMRAANYGYTF. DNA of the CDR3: TGTGCCAGCATGAGGGCAGCTAACTATGGCTACACCTTC.

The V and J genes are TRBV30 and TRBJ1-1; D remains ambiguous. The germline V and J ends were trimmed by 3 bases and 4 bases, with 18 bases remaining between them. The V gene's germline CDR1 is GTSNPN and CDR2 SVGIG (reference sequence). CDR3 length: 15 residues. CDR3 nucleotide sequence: TGTGCCTGGAGGGTGGCAGGCAAAAGGAGCACTGAAGCTTTCTTT. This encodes CAWRVAGKRSTEAFF.

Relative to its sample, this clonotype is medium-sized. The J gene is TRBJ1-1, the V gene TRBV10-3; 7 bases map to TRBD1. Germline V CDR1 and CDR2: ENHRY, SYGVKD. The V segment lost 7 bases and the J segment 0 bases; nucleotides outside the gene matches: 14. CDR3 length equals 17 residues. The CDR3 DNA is TGTGCCATCACCCGGGGGGCAGGGGGTTATATGAACACTGAAGCTTTCTTT. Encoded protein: CAITRGAGGYMNTEAFF.